The clone carrying this TCR beta chain was detected only a few times. No antigen is known for it. Noted time point: baseline, week 1 (first vaccination visit). Treatment: pre-vaccination baseline after standard-of-care therapy. Donors' newly diagnosed IDH1-mutant WHO grade 3 or 4 astrocytomas lacked nuclear ATRX. CDR1 and CDR2 from the germline V gene are ENHRY and SYGVKD. The CDR3 has 16 residues. The ends were cut back, 2 bases at V and 4 bases at J, with 17 bases in the middle. The data stem from a study of a mutant IDH1 vaccine in newly diagnosed glioma. Looking at the study overall: The treated population exhibited a male proportion of about 60%, a female proportion of around 40%, and a mean age of about 40 years. Prior therapy was radiotherapy, temozolomide, or both; most received both.

Profiling relied on immunoSEQ multiplex PCR, and the TCRdb table lists in-frame clones only, not all of them. The data contain more than 80,000 clones, 80% to 90% of them singletons. Study-level findings and limits: Vaccine-induced immune responses occurred in less than 95% of patients.

This receptor was identified in a woman in her 50s with glioma. V is TRBV10-3 and J is TRBJ1-1, with D tentatively TRBD1 (6 bases). Sequencing used PBMCs, obtained from a glioma patient treated with radiotherapy, temozolomide or both. The CDR3 spells CAISEASGDLGTEAFF. CDR3 coding DNA: TGTGCCATCAGTGAGGCCTCAGGGGACCTAGGCACTGAAGCTTTCTTT.